The 30 T cell receptor beta chains presented below share a single source sample, sequenced in a study of OX40 agonist ivuxolimab in advanced cancers. TCRdb keeps only in-frame clones here, not all; method: immunoSEQ multiplex PCR. The sample contains over 80,000 clones, around 85% of which appear only once. Sequencing was performed on CD4+ or CD8+ T cells sorted from blood, taken in a trial of the OX40 agonist ivuxolimab. These receptors originate from an adult with an advanced solid tumor such as melanoma, head and neck, liver or kidney cancer.

The CDR3 sequence: CASSLLGTGTGYEQYF. The CDR3 nucleotides read TGTGCCAGCAGTTTATTGGGAACCGGGACAGGCTACGAGCAGTACTTC. The chain links TRBV27 to TRBJ2-7; 8 nucleotides match TRBD1. Trimming cost V 1 base and J 3 bases; bases outside gene matches: 8. From germline, CDR1 is MNHEY and CDR2 SMNVEV (reference sequence). CDR3 length: 16 amino acids.

The rearrangement uses TRBV7-9 and TRBJ1-3; 8 nucleotides align to TRBD1. Trimming cost V 2 bases and J 6 bases; bases outside gene matches: 3. Per the germline V gene, CDR1 is SEHNR and CDR2 is FQNEAQ (reference sequence). The CDR3 extends over 14 amino acids. DNA of the CDR3: TGTGCCAGCAGCTTACAGGGGGCGGTAAACACCATATATTTT. Translation gives CASSLQGAVNTIYF.

This chain connects TRBV19 to TRBJ1-1, with D hard to call. Looked up from germline, CDR1 is LNHDA and CDR2 is SQIVND (reference sequence). Trimming took off 3 bases at V and 5 bases at J, with 7 bases between the two ends. CDR3 length: 12 residues. For the CDR3, the DNA is TGTGCCAGTAGTATCTCCAGGACTGAAGCTTTCTTT. Protein product: CASSISRTEAFF.

The V and J genes are TRBV7-2 and TRBJ2-7, with D unclear. Trimming stripped 1 base from V and 8 bases from J, with 9 bases between. The CDR3 sequence is 12 residues long. From germline, CDR1 is SGHTA and CDR2 FQGNSA. CDR3 sequence (DNA): TGTGCCAGCAGCTTAGACAGATACAAGCAGTACTTC. This sequence encodes CASSLDRYKQYF.

The CDR3 is CASSPWGNTDTQYF. The CDR3 bases are TGTGCCAGCAGCCCGTGGGGCAACACAGATACGCAGTATTTT. The chain links TRBV7-3 to TRBJ2-3, with D perhaps matching TRBD1 (5 bases). V was cut by 5 bases and J by 2 bases, with 11 bases left in between. The CDR3 contains 14 residues. The germline V gene has CDR1 SGHTA and CDR2 FQGTGA.

The chain links TRBV18 to TRBJ2-1; 14 bases map to TRBD2. The CDR3 loop spans 15 amino acids. The trim removed 3 bases at V and 7 bases at J, leaving 2 bases unmatched. CDR1 and CDR2 from the germline V gene are KGHSH and LQKENI. CDR3 DNA: TGTGCCAGCTCACCCCGACTAGCGGGGGGGAATGAGCAGTTCTTC. Translated, it gives CASSPRLAGGNEQFF.

The CDR3 DNA follows: TGTGCCAGCAGTTACTCGACAGGGCCCGAGGGCACTGAAGCTTTCTTT. Its protein is CASSYSTGPEGTEAFF. V usage is TRBV6-5 and J usage is TRBJ1-1, with 7 nucleotides matching TRBD1. CDR1 and CDR2 (germline): MNHEY, SVGAGI. CDR3 size: 16 residues. J was trimmed by 4 bases and V by 0 bases; bases with no gene match: 8.

This clone was counted a few times. V usage is TRBV5-1 and J usage is TRBJ2-7, with 9 bases identical to TRBD1. V gave up 3 bases and J gave up 2 bases; unmatched junction bases: 3. CDR3 length equals 14 residues. Germline CDR1 SGHRS, CDR2 YFSETQ. The CDR3 here is CASSWGQGTYEQYF. CDR3 nucleotide sequence: TGCGCCAGCAGCTGGGGACAGGGAACCTACGAGCAGTACTTC.

The rearrangement joins TRBV7-9 to TRBJ2-5; D call uncertain. Trimming took 5 bases from V and 6 from J, leaving 13 bases between them. Looked up from germline, CDR1 is SEHNR and CDR2 is FQNEAQ (reference sequence). CDR3 size: 13 residues. CDR3 nucleotides: TGTGCCAGCAGCCCCTTTGATGAGAAGACCCAGTACTTC. This translates into CASSPFDEKTQYF.

V gene TRBV6-6 combines with J gene TRBJ1-1; D uncertain. Germline CDR1 is MNHNY and CDR2 is SVGAGI (reference sequence). The V gene lost 6 bases and the J gene lost 0 bases, with 8 bases spanning the gap. The CDR3 loop spans 13 amino acids. CDR3 amino acids: CASSQTVNTEAFF. The DNA of the CDR3 is TGTGCCAGCAGCCAAACAGTGAACACTGAAGCTTTCTTT.

The chain links TRBV7-9 to TRBJ1-1; D possibly corresponds to TRBD1 (6 bases). The CDR3 totals 15 residues. V gave up 5 bases and J gave up 5 bases, with 18 bases separating them. Germline values: CDR1 SEHNR, CDR2 FQNEAQ (reference sequence). CDR3 in amino acids: CASSLVDSPGTEAFF. The CDR3 DNA reads TGTGCCAGCAGCCTGGTGGACAGCCCGGGGACTGAAGCTTTCTTT.

This rearrangement joins TRBV6-5 to TRBJ1-3; no definite D call. V was shortened by 0 bases and J by 0 bases, with 6 bases between the two germline ends. CDR1 is MNHEY, CDR2 SVGAGI, per germline. The length of the CDR3 is 15 residues. CDR3 in DNA: TGTGCCAGCAGTTACTCCTGGTCCTCTGGAAACACCATATATTTT. Protein: CASSYSWSSGNTIYF.

This chain connects TRBV29-1 to TRBJ1-1; D is unclear. Germline CDR1 and CDR2: SQVTM and ANQGSEA. The CDR3 is made up of 13 amino acids. With 7 bases removed from V and 0 bases from J, the gap between germline ends came to 12 bases. The CDR3 spells CSAEEGMNTEAFF. The CDR3, as DNA: TGCAGCGCTGAGGAGGGCATGAACACTGAAGCTTTCTTT.

This clone was detected only once. The chain employs TRBV6-5 and TRBJ1-2; tentative D call: TRBD1 (5 bases). CDR1 is MNHEY and CDR2 is SVGAGI in the germline V gene. This CDR3 is built from 16 residues. Trimming pared 3 bases from V and 4 bases from J, leaving 18 bases between. This CDR3 is CASSYNMWGGSYGYTF. CDR3 nucleotides: TGTGCCAGCAGTTATAATATGTGGGGGGGTTCCTATGGCTACACCTTC.

This clone came up a few times. This chain connects TRBV19 to TRBJ1-1; TRBD1 matches 7 bases. Germline CDR1 is LNHDA and CDR2 is SQIVND (reference sequence). V dropped 11 bases and J dropped 1; count of bases not matched to a gene: 7. CDR3 length: 13 amino acids. The CDR3 nucleotides are TGTGCCTCGGGACAGACCCCGAACACTGAAGCTTTCTTT. This sequence encodes CASGQTPNTEAFF.

J is TRBJ2-2 and V is TRBV27; D remains ambiguous. In germline, CDR1 is MNHEY, CDR2 SMNVEV (reference sequence). Between the trimmed V and J ends, which lost 3 bases and 6 bases, there was a span of 11 bases. There are 14 residues in the CDR3. The CDR3 DNA reads as TGTGCCAGCAGTTTCCTAGTCCGGTCCGGGGAGCTGTTTTTT. Encoded protein: CASSFLVRSGELFF.

Here the CDR3 DNA reads TGTGCCAGCAGCGCAGGGGGGGGCTCTGGAAACACCATATATTTT. Residues: CASSAGGGSGNTIYF. This rearrangement joins TRBV7-8 to TRBJ1-3; 7 bases match TRBD1. CDR3 length: 15 residues. Germline trimming cut 5 bases from V and 0 bases from J; bases unmatched to any gene: 4. Germline-derived CDR1 and CDR2 are SGHVS and FQNEAQ.

This clone was detected once. The chain employs TRBV6-5 and TRBJ1-1; unclear D gene. The CDR3 loop spans 15 amino acids. Trimming removed 3 bases at V and 1 base at J, with 12 bases between. The germline gives CDR1 MNHEY, CDR2 SVGAGI. This CDR3 reads CASSYFGQANTEAFF. CDR3 DNA: TGTGCCAGCAGTTATTTTGGTCAGGCGAACACTGAAGCTTTCTTT.

The CDR3 DNA reads as TGTGCCAGCAGCCCCGGGAGGGGAAGCAATCAGCCCCAGCATTTT. Amino acids: CASSPGRGSNQPQHF. V and J are TRBV11-2 and TRBJ1-5, with D possibly matching TRBD1 (5 bases). Germline CDR1 and CDR2: SGHAT and FQNNGV. This CDR3 comprises 15 residues. V lost 5 bases and J lost 1, with 12 bases in between.

The rearrangement links TRBV30 to TRBJ2-7; possible D gene TRBD1, 5 bases. CDR1 is GTSNPN, CDR2 SVGIG, per germline (reference sequence). The V and J ends lost 8 bases and 1 base respectively, with 18 bases between them. The CDR3 is 14 amino acids. The CDR3 sequence is CALEQESSSYEQYF. In nucleotides, the CDR3 is TGTGCCCTCGAACAGGAAAGCTCTTCCTACGAGCAGTACTTC. The full variable domain, with the rest looked up from reference TRBV30 and TRBJ2-7, is SQTIHQWPATLVQPVGSPLSLECTVEGTSNPNLYWYRQAAGRGLQLLFYSVGIGQISSEVPQNLSASRPQDRQFILSSKKLLLSDSGFYLCALEQESSSYEQYFGPGTRLTVT.

The chain uses TRBV5-6 and TRBJ2-7; 11 nucleotides line up with TRBD1. Looked up from germline, CDR1 is SGHDT and CDR2 is YYEEEE. This CDR3 has 15 amino acids. V lost 4 bases, J lost 5 bases, and 8 bases stayed unmatched. This CDR3 reads CASSKGQGAPNEQYF. CDR3 coding DNA: TGTGCCAGCAGCAAAGGACAGGGGGCGCCCAACGAGCAGTACTTC.

The chain joins TRBV5-4 to TRBJ2-2; D not certain. V was pared by 3 bases and J by 6 bases, with 6 bases between. Germline CDR1 SGHNT, CDR2 YYREEE (reference sequence). This CDR3 region has 12 residues. CDR3 protein: CASSYSAGELFF. CDR3 DNA sequence: TGTGCCAGCAGCTACTCCGCCGGGGAGCTGTTTTTT.

This clone was detected ten times or more. The chain combines TRBV29-1 with TRBJ1-4; D is unclear. Germline assignment: CDR1 SQVTM and CDR2 ANQGSEA. The CDR3 covers 12 residues. Trimming left V 4 bases short and J 8 bases short, with 11 bases between. The CDR3 sequence is CSVAFVGEKLFF. CDR3 bases: TGCAGCGTTGCCTTCGTTGGGGAAAAACTGTTTTTT.

The chain joins TRBV11-2 to TRBJ1-5; D is undetermined. Trimming took off 1 base at V and 1 base at J, with 8 bases between the two ends. The CDR3 runs to 15 residues. Germline V gives CDR1 SGHAT, CDR2 FQNNGV. The CDR3 sequence is CASSLVAGSNQPQHF. The DNA of the CDR3 is TGTGCCAGCAGCTTAGTAGCGGGGAGCAATCAGCCCCAGCATTTT.

The chain recombines TRBV5-5 with TRBJ2-7; 8 bases agree with TRBD1. Germline assignment: CDR1 SGHKS and CDR2 YYEKEE (reference sequence). After removal of 4 bases from V and 3 bases from J, the junction contained 6 bases not matched to a gene. This CDR3 is 14 amino acids long. CDR3 in DNA: TGTGCCAGCAGCCTTAGACAGGGGAACTACGAGCAGTACTTC. Amino acid sequence: CASSLRQGNYEQYF.

This chain uses TRBV2 with TRBJ1-2; unclear D gene. CDR1 is SNHLY and CDR2 is FYNNEI in the germline V gene. This CDR3 has 13 amino acids. Trimming removed 4 bases from V and 4 bases from J, with 10 bases in between. The CDR3 spells CASSAGMSYGYTF. CDR3 bases: TGTGCCAGCAGTGCTGGGATGAGCTATGGCTACACCTTC.

The chain carries TRBV19 and TRBJ2-1; 8 bases map to TRBD2. Germline V gives CDR1 LNHDA, CDR2 SQIVND (reference sequence). The CDR3 is made up of 15 amino acids. V lost 4 bases to trimming and J lost 5 bases; unmatched junction nucleotides: 7. This CDR3 reads CASSRSGLDNNEQFF. For the CDR3, the DNA is TGTGCCAGTAGTAGGTCGGGACTAGACAACAATGAGCAGTTCTTC. Drawing the rest from reference TRBV19 and TRBJ2-1, the complete variable domain is DGGITQSPKYLFRKEGQNVTLSCEQNLNHDAMYWYRQDPGQGLRLIYYSQIVNDFQKGDIAEGYSVSREKKESFPLTVTSAQKNPTAFYLCASSRSGLDNNEQFFGPGTRLTVL.

The CDR3 region is CSVEDSVRVQYF. DNA of the CDR3: TGCAGCGTTGAAGATAGCGTCCGGGTACAGTACTTC. V usage is TRBV29-1 and J usage is TRBJ2-7, with D possibly being TRBD2 (5 bases). V lost 0 bases to trimming and J lost 10 bases, with 13 bases between them. This CDR3 has 12 residues. The V gene's germline CDR1 is SQVTM and CDR2 ANQGSEA.

V is TRBV10-3 and J is TRBJ1-1; 7 bases are a match to TRBD1. Germline CDR1 reads ENHRY; CDR2 reads SYGVKD. There are 12 residues in the CDR3. The V and J ends lost 8 bases and 6 bases, in that order; junction bases with no gene match: 6. As DNA, the CDR3 is TGTGCCATCCAGGGGGGATCTGCTGAAGCTTTCTTT. It codes for CAIQGGSAEAFF.

This chain links TRBV19 with TRBJ1-2; tentatively, D is TRBD1 (5 bases). This CDR3 is 14 amino acids long. The germline V gene encodes CDR1 LNHDA and CDR2 SQIVND (reference sequence). The V and J ends lost 5 bases and 3 bases respectively, with 13 bases between them. The CDR3 coding sequence is TGTGCCAGTAGTTTCCAGGGAGGGGACTATGGCTACACCTTC. Its protein product is CASSFQGGDYGYTF.